The clone carrying this T cell receptor (beta chain) was found a few times. Only in-frame clones appear in the TCRdb table, and some are missing; sequencing was by immunoSEQ multiplex PCR. The data contain 310,000 or so clones, around 90% of them singletons. The germline CDR1 and CDR2 sequences are SGHTA and FQGTGA. V dropped 3 bases and J dropped 3 bases, with 8 bases sitting between them. This CDR3 has 14 amino acids. Across about two dozen US areas, participants ranged in age from about 18 to 90 years. Participant-reported clinical history was the basis for cohort assignment. Before being deemed recovered, Cohort 3 donors had two negative PCRs, clearance, or symptom resolution. These data belong to a study of blood T cell repertoires in COVID-19.

What was sequenced was PBMCs or T cells enriched from blood (not recorded which). V and J are TRBV7-3 and TRBJ2-2, with D maybe TRBD2 (5 bases). This receptor was obtained from a woman aged 18-35 years who had recovered from COVID-19. The DNA for the CDR3 is TGTGCCAGCAGCTTGACGGGGTACACCGGGGAGCTGTTTTTT. This sequence encodes CASSLTGYTGELFF.